Presented here are 26 T cell receptor beta chains from one specimen sequenced in a study of early T cells in non-severe SARS-CoV-2 infection. Using its own MiXCR run on the 5' RACE reads, TCRdb lists one record per CDR3 protein. The data hold fewer than 130,000 distinct CDR3 sequences, with over 10% observed a single time. The specimen was whole blood, collected at baseline. These receptors all stem from an adult who was a healthcare worker with PCR-confirmed SARS-CoV-2 infection or an uninfected control (not recorded which).

The chain employs TRBV12-3 or TRBV12-4 and TRBJ1-6; TRBD1 agrees at 11 bases. With V trimmed by 6 bases and J by 9 bases, 4 bases remained unmatched. This CDR3 has 14 residues. This chain's CDR3 is CASSWGQGGSPLHF. Here the CDR3 DNA reads TGTGCCAGCAGCTGGGGACAGGGGGGTTCACCCCTCCACTTT.

This clonotype was counted once. This chain uses TRBV19 with TRBJ1-4; no reliable D call. Germline V CDR1 and CDR2: LNHDA, SQIVND (reference sequence). V lost 4 bases to trimming and J lost 8 bases, with 11 bases between them. This CDR3 spans 13 amino acids. The CDR3 is CASSTRGGEKLFF. The CDR3 DNA follows: TGTGCCAGTAGTACCCGAGGCGGGGAAAAACTGTTTTTT.

V gene TRBV28 combines with J gene TRBJ2-3, with TRBD2 identical over 11 bases. The trim removed 11 bases at V and 0 bases at J, leaving 7 bases unmatched. Germline-derived CDR1 and CDR2 are MDHEN and SYDVKM. The CDR3 runs 15 residues. Written as DNA, the CDR3 is TGTGCCGCAGAGACTAGCGGGGTCAGCACAGATACGCAGTATTTT. It encodes CAAETSGVSTDTQYF.

Ten or more counts support this clonotype. The V and J genes are TRBV18 and TRBJ2-7; 9 bases are shared with TRBD1. The CDR3 has 14 amino acids. CDR1 is KGHSH, CDR2 LQKENI, per germline. J gave up 0 bases and V 6 bases, and 3 bases lay outside the gene matches. This CDR3 is CASSGTGSSYEQYF. Here the CDR3 DNA reads TGTGCCAGCTCGGGGACAGGGAGCTCCTACGAGCAGTACTTC.

The table lists this clonotype with a few counts. The CDR3 loop reads CASSSPGGRETQYF. CDR3 bases: TGTGCCAGCAGCTCCCCCGGGGGGCGAGAGACCCAGTACTTC. The chain links TRBV7-9 to TRBJ2-5, with D possibly being TRBD2 (7 bases). Between the trimmed V and J ends, which lost 4 bases and 4 bases, there was a span of 13 bases. This CDR3 is built from 14 residues. Germline V CDR1 and CDR2: SEHNR, FQNEAQ (reference sequence). Variable domain in full (rest from reference TRBV7-9 and TRBJ2-5): DTGVSQNPRHKITKRGQNVTFRCDPISEHNRLYWYRQTLGQGPEFLTYFQNEAQLEKSRLLSDRFSAERPKGSFSTLEIQRTEQGDSAMYLCASSSPGGRETQYFGPGTRLLVL.

This clonotype appeared a few times. V usage is TRBV21-1 and J usage is TRBJ2-7; the tabulated D call, TRBD2, remains unverified against the DNA. TRBV21-1 is a known pseudogene. This CDR3 is 17 amino acids long. CDR3 nucleotides: TGTGCCAGCAGCCTCGGACTAGCGGGAGGGTACCCCCACGAGCAGTACTTC. Translated: CASSLGLAGGYPHEQYF.

The chain carries TRBV19 and TRBJ2-1; D not resolved. CDR1 is LNHDA, CDR2 SQIVND, per germline (reference sequence). The CDR3 has 14 amino acids. V was clipped by 1 base and J by 0 bases, with 4 bases between them. CDR3 protein: CASSIAGSYNEQFF. The CDR3 bases are TGTGCCAGTAGTATAGCGGGCTCCTACAATGAGCAGTTCTTC. Based on the CDR3 plus reference TRBV19 and TRBJ2-1, the full variable domain is DGGITQSPKYLFRKEGQNVTLSCEQNLNHDAMYWYRQDPGQGLRLIYYSQIVNDFQKGDIAEGYSVSREKKESFPLTVTSAQKNPTAFYLCASSIAGSYNEQFFGPGTRLTVL.

This sequence joins TRBV16 and TRBJ2-1, with TRBD1 as a possible D gene (7 bases). V was shortened by 6 bases and J by 6 bases, with 18 bases between the two germline ends. There are 15 residues in the CDR3. The V gene's germline CDR1 is KGHSY and CDR2 FQNENV. In DNA, the CDR3 is TGTGCCAGCAGTCAACACCACAGGGGAGGCAATGAGCAGTTCTTC. It is translated as CASSQHHRGGNEQFF.

This clonotype was seen repeatedly, ten times or more. V usage is TRBV11-2 and J usage is TRBJ2-3, with TRBD2 identical over 9 bases. This CDR3 comprises 18 residues. Germline CDR1 is SGHAT and CDR2 is FQNNGV. The ends lost 3 bases at V and 1 base at J; junction bases unmatched: 11. Here the CDR3 DNA reads TGTGCCAGCAGCTTCGGGGGAGTAGCGGGAGTTGGCACAGATACGCAGTATTTT. Translating gives CASSFGGVAGVGTDTQYF.

This clonotype was picked up a small number of times. The gene calls are TRBV7-6 and TRBJ2-7; the D gene is possibly TRBD1 (8 bases). The CDR3 extends over 18 amino acids. Germline values: CDR1 SGHVS, CDR2 FNYEAQ. V lost 5 bases to trimming and J lost 0 bases, with 23 bases between them. Here the CDR3 reads CASSATGGSGGSSYEQYF. The CDR3, as DNA: TGTGCCAGCAGCGCTACAGGGGGTTCGGGCGGGAGCTCCTACGAGCAGTACTTC.

The chain combines TRBV12-3 or TRBV12-4 with TRBJ1-2; 12 positions agree with TRBD1. The length of the CDR3 is 13 residues. Losses at the gene ends were 4 bases for V and 12 bases for J; bases not matched to a gene: 6. CDR3: CASSYSGTGGDTF. CDR3 DNA sequence: TGTGCCAGCAGTTATTCCGGGACAGGGGGCGACACCTTC.

This clonotype was detected only a few times. The chain is built from TRBV28 and TRBJ2-7; TRBD1 is a possible D gene (5 bases). The CDR3 consists of 14 residues. Germline lookup yields CDR1 MDHEN and CDR2 SYDVKM. The V and J ends lost 2 bases and 1 base respectively, with 9 bases between them. The CDR3 nucleotides are TGTGCCAGCAGTTTAACCAGGGCATCCTACGAGCAGTACTTC. Translating it yields CASSLTRASYEQYF. Filled out from reference TRBV28 and TRBJ2-7, the complete variable domain reads DVKVTQSSRYLVKRTGEKVFLECVQDMDHENMFWYRQDPGLGLRLIYFSYDVKMKEKGDIPEGYSVSREKKERFSLILESASTNQTSMYLCASSLTRASYEQYFGPGTRLTVT.

This clonotype was found a few times. The chain employs TRBV7-9 and TRBJ2-3; no firm D call. Trimming removed 8 bases from V and 2 bases from J, with 8 bases in between. CDR3 length: 12 amino acids. Germline lookup yields CDR1 SEHNR and CDR2 FQNEAQ (reference sequence). CDR3 region: CASGHNTDTQYF. The DNA of the CDR3 is TGTGCCAGCGGGCACAACACAGATACGCAGTATTTT.

This clonotype was counted ten times or more. The chain couples TRBV4-1 to TRBJ2-7; tentative D call: TRBD2 (5 bases). Deletions cut 0 bases from V and 5 bases from J, with 8 bases between. CDR3 length: 13 residues. Germline assignment: CDR1 MGHRA and CDR2 YSYEKL. DNA of the CDR3: TGCGCCAGCAGCCAAGACGGAGGCGACGAGCAGTACTTC. Translating gives CASSQDGGDEQYF.

Ten or more counts support this clonotype. The chain is built from TRBV27 and TRBJ2-7, with 14 bases fitting TRBD2. The CDR3 spans 15 residues. In germline, CDR1 is MNHEY, CDR2 SMNVEV (reference sequence). Losses at the gene ends were 4 bases for V and 5 bases for J; bases not matched to a gene: 4. The CDR3 region is CASSSLGLAGDEQYF. Written as DNA, the CDR3 is TGTGCCAGCAGTTCCCTGGGACTAGCGGGAGACGAGCAGTACTTC.

This clonotype was detected many times. The rearrangement uses TRBV7-2 and TRBJ2-5; no definite D call. V lost 5 bases to trimming and J lost 3 bases, with 10 bases between them. The CDR3 is 13 residues long. CDR1 and CDR2 from the germline V gene are SGHTA and FQGNSA. The CDR3 DNA reads as TGTGCCAGCAGCCCGTTCCCCGAAGAGACCCAGTACTTC. Translated, it gives CASSPFPEETQYF.

The sample holds a few counts of this clonotype. This chain connects TRBV9 to TRBJ2-3; D possibly corresponds to TRBD1 (5 bases). Germline CDR1 reads SGDLS; CDR2 reads YYNGEE. V gave up 3 bases and J gave up 3 bases, with 11 bases separating them. The CDR3 runs 14 residues. CDR3 coding DNA: TGTGCCAGCAGCGCCGAGAAGGGGACAGATACGCAGTATTTT. Translated, it gives CASSAEKGTDTQYF. Variable domain in full (rest from reference TRBV9 and TRBJ2-3): DSGVTQTPKHLITATGQRVTLRCSPRSGDLSVYWYQQSLDQGLQFLIQYYNGEERAKGNILERFSAQQFPDLHSELNLSSLELGDSALYFCASSAEKGTDTQYFGPGTRLTVL.

A few counts support this clonotype. V gene TRBV29-1 combines with J gene TRBJ2-5, with TRBD2 matching 7 bases. From germline, CDR1 is SQVTM and CDR2 ANQGSEA. The CDR3 spans 13 residues. V was clipped by 3 bases and J by 5 bases; unmatched bases: 6. Here the CDR3 DNA reads TGCAGCGTTGAGGCGGGAGACGGCGAGACCCAGTACTTC. This sequence encodes CSVEAGDGETQYF.

This clonotype has more than one count but fewer than ten. The CDR3: CASSQGTRESLRSGELFF. The CDR3 DNA sequence: TGTGCCAGCAGCCAAGGGACTAGAGAGTCCCTACGGAGCGGGGAGCTGTTTTTT. The J gene is TRBJ2-2, the V gene TRBV3-1; 7 bases match TRBD2. The V gene end was trimmed by 1 base and the J gene end by 7 bases; junction bases not matched to a gene: 15. The germline gives CDR1 LGHDT, CDR2 YNNKEL (reference sequence). The CDR3 contains 18 residues. Together with reference TRBV3-1 and TRBJ2-2, the CDR3 gives the full variable domain: DTAVSQTPKYLVTQMGNDKSIKCEQNLGHDTMYWYKQDSKKFLKIMFSYNNKELIINETVPNRFSPKSPDKAHLNLHINSLELGDSAVYFCASSQGTRESLRSGELFFGEGSRLTVL.

The chain uses TRBV20-1 and TRBJ2-6; no reliable D call. Trimming stripped 6 bases from V and 9 bases from J, with 0 bases between. CDR3 size: 8 residues. In germline, CDR1 is DFQATT, CDR2 SNEGSKA (reference sequence). The CDR3 sequence is CSANVLTF. The CDR3 DNA is TGCAGTGCCAACGTCCTGACTTTC.

This clonotype was seen a handful of times. The CDR3 loop is CASQNQGFDDTQYF. The CDR3 nucleotides read TGTGCCAGTCAGAACCAGGGGTTTGATGATACGCAGTATTTT. The V gene is TRBV7-3, the J gene TRBJ2-3; a weak D match, TRBD1 (6 bases). The V end was cut by 9 bases, the J end by 6 bases, with 19 bases between. The germline V gene has CDR1 SGHTA and CDR2 FQGTGA. This CDR3 comprises 14 residues. Variable domain in full (rest from reference TRBV7-3 and TRBJ2-3): GAGVSQTPSNKVTEKGKYVELRCDPISGHTALYWYRQSLGQGPEFLIYFQGTGAADDSGLPNDRFFAVRPEGSVSTLKIQRTERGDSAVYLCASQNQGFDDTQYFGPGTRLTVL.

V and J are TRBV9 and TRBJ2-5; a weak D match, TRBD1 (7 bases). Trimming removed 4 bases at V and 4 bases at J, with 17 bases between. The CDR3 contains 15 residues. The V gene's germline CDR1 is SGDLS and CDR2 YYNGEE. Written as DNA, the CDR3 is TGTGCCAGCAGCTCCCGCGGGACAGAGGGAGAGACCCAGTACTTC. Translated: CASSSRGTEGETQYF.

This clonotype has ten or more counts. The rearrangement joins TRBV12-3 or TRBV12-4 to TRBJ2-5, with D uncertain. CDR3 length: 13 residues. The V end lost 6 bases, the J end lost 0 bases, and 8 bases lay between the germline ends. CDR3 loop: CASSENYQETQYF. CDR3 sequence (DNA): TGTGCCAGCAGCGAGAACTACCAAGAGACCCAGTACTTC.

The V and J genes are TRBV29-1 and TRBJ2-7, with 11 positions matching TRBD2. V shed 2 bases and J 5 bases; nucleotides not matched to a gene: 2. This CDR3 has 13 amino acids. The germline V gene encodes CDR1 SQVTM and CDR2 ANQGSEA. CDR3 residues: CSVETSGRDEQYF. The DNA for the CDR3 is TGCAGCGTTGAAACTAGCGGGAGAGACGAGCAGTACTTC.

In this sample, this clonotype turned up a few times. V gene TRBV6-5 combines with J gene TRBJ2-3; 9 nucleotides match TRBD1. Unmatched junction bases numbered 3, after V lost 4 bases and J lost 4 bases. Per the germline V gene, CDR1 is MNHEY and CDR2 is SVGAGI. The CDR3 has 14 residues. CDR3 in DNA: TGTGCCAGCAGTTGGGACAGGGACCCAGATACGCAGTATTTT. Its protein is CASSWDRDPDTQYF.

This clonotype has a count of ten or more. The chain links TRBV20-1 to TRBJ2-3; tentatively, D is TRBD1 (6 bases). This CDR3 has 15 amino acids. With 6 bases removed from V and 0 bases from J, the gap between germline ends came to 16 bases. Germline V lookup: CDR1 DFQATT, CDR2 SNEGSKA (reference sequence). This CDR3 reads CSAPGVKASTDTQYF. The CDR3 coding sequence is TGCAGTGCACCAGGGGTAAAGGCTAGCACAGATACGCAGTATTTT.